These T cell receptor beta chains were read from a single sample in a study of shared clonotypes between healthy human individuals. TCRdb keeps only in-frame clones here, not all; method: immunoSEQ multiplex PCR. The sample shows about 680,000 clones, about 91% of them seen only once. Sequenced sample: naive CD8+ T cells sorted from blood. These receptors came from a young man in good health. CDR3s include the opening cysteine and the closing phenylalanine or tryptophan. D genes are given only for firm matches. Size tells how often a clone was seen (once, few, many) or the class of an expanded clone, and some rows leave it out.

J gene | D gene | CDR3 length | V gene | clone size | CDR3 protein | CDR3 DNA
TRBJ1-4 | . | 13 | TRBV27 | . | CASSQPGGEKLFF | TGTGCCAGCAGTCAACCCGGCGGTGAAAAACTGTTTTTT
TRBJ2-5 | . | 13 | TRBV13 | . | CASRSGAGETQYF | TGTGCCAGCAGGTCGGGCGCGGGAGAGACCCAGTACTTC
TRBJ2-7 | . | 14 | TRBV5-5 | . | CASSLLQATYEQYF | TGTGCCAGCAGCTTGCTACAGGCTACCTACGAGCAGTACTTC
TRBJ2-7 | . | 15 | TRBV7-9 | . | CASSPRYREGSEQYF | TGTGCCAGCAGCCCCCGGTACAGGGAGGGATCCGAGCAGTACTTC
TRBJ2-3 | . | 14 | TRBV6-6 | once | CASSLIGVTDTQYF | TGTGCCAGCAGTTTAATTGGGGTGACAGATACGCAGTATTTT
TRBJ2-2 | TRBD2 | 18 | TRBV9 | . | CASSVEWTSGRTGGELFF | TGTGCCAGCAGCGTAGAGTGGACTAGCGGGAGGACTGGCGGGGAGCTGTTTTTT
TRBJ2-3 | . | 15 | TRBV7-2 | . | CASSLAGSIGDTQYF | TGTGCCAGCAGCTTAGCGGGCAGCATCGGCGATACGCAGTATTTT
TRBJ2-7 | TRBD1 | 13 | TRBV9 | . | CASGEGASYEQYF | TGTGCCAGCGGAGAGGGGGCCTCCTACGAGCAGTACTTC
TRBJ2-7 | . | 15 | TRBV5-1 | . | CASSSKPLFSYEQYF | TGCGCCAGCAGCTCGAAACCCTTATTCTCCTACGAGCAGTACTTC
TRBJ2-2 | TRBD2 | 16 | TRBV28 | . | CASSPRTSGYTGELFF | TGTGCCAGCAGTCCTAGGACTAGCGGGTACACCGGGGAGCTGTTTTTT
TRBJ2-7 | . | 13 | TRBV7-6 | once | CASSPSVDYEQYF | TGTGCCAGCAGCCCTAGCGTGGACTACGAGCAGTACTTC
TRBJ2-7 | . | 13 | TRBV5-6 | . | CASSSGLNYEQYF | TGTGCCAGCAGTTCGGGACTTAATTACGAGCAGTACTTC
TRBJ1-5 | . | 16 | TRBV5-6 | . | CASSSGGKGESQPQHF | TGTGCCAGCAGCTCCGGAGGCAAAGGTGAAAGTCAGCCCCAGCATTTT
TRBJ2-2 | TRBD2 | 15 | TRBV11-2 | . | CASYGAGGFTGELFF | TGTGCCAGCTACGGAGCGGGAGGGTTCACCGGGGAGCTGTTTTTT
TRBJ2-2 | . | 15 | TRBV7-9 | . | CASSLPGQSTGELFF | TGTGCCAGCAGCTTACCAGGACAGTCCACCGGGGAGCTGTTTTTT
TRBJ2-7 | . | 15 | TRBV18 | . | CASSPIRGEKYEQYF | TGTGCCAGCTCACCGATTAGGGGTGAGAAGTACGAGCAGTACTTC
TRBJ1-1 | . | 18 | TRBV19 | . | CASSIVSSTGLMNTEAFF | TGTGCCAGTAGTATAGTCTCTTCCACGGGGTTGATGAACACTGAAGCTTTCTTT
TRBJ2-1 | TRBD1 | 14 | TRBV6-4 | . | CASSKHRGYYEQFF | TGTGCCAGCAGTAAACACAGGGGGTATTATGAGCAGTTCTTC
TRBJ1-5 | . | 13 | TRBV19 | . | CASTSDEGQPQHF | TGTGCCAGTACCTCGGATGAGGGTCAGCCCCAGCATTTT
TRBJ2-7 | . | 14 | TRBV6-1 | . | CASSVIGVSYEQYF | TGTGCCAGCAGTGTAATCGGGGTCTCCTACGAGCAGTACTTC
TRBJ2-2 | . | 14 | TRBV6-5 | . | CASSYNGATGELFF | TGTGCCAGCAGTTACAATGGGGCCACCGGGGAGCTGTTTTTT
TRBJ2-2 | TRBD1 | 16 | TRBV29-1 | . | CSVAIPGQGHTGELFF | TGCAGCGTCGCCATCCCGGGACAGGGACACACCGGGGAGCTGTTTTTT
TRBJ2-2 | TRBD2 | 15 | TRBV5-8 | few | CASTASGTLGGELFF | TGTGCCAGCACAGCTAGCGGGACCCTAGGCGGGGAGCTGTTTTTT
TRBJ2-7 | . | 15 | TRBV4-1 | . | CASSQGSGTSYEQYF | TGCGCCAGCAGCCAGGGTTCCGGGACTTCCTACGAGCAGTACTTC
TRBJ2-7 | . | 12 | TRBV5-6 | . | CASSLLWDEQYF | TGTGCCAGCAGCTTGCTCTGGGACGAGCAGTACTTC
TRBJ2-1 | TRBD2 | 14 | TRBV27 | . | CASSLGLAPNEQFF | TGTGCCAGCAGTTTGGGACTAGCGCCTAATGAGCAGTTCTTC
TRBJ2-2 | TRBD1 | 12 | TRBV11-2 | . | CASSFGTGRVFF | TGTGCCAGCAGCTTTGGGACAGGGAGGGTGTTTTTT
TRBJ1-2 | . | 15 | TRBV4-3 | . | CASSLLREGENGYTF | TGCGCCAGCAGCCTCCTAAGGGAAGGGGAGAATGGCTACACCTTC
TRBJ1-4 | . | 15 | TRBV25-1 | . | CASSESGRGLEKLFF | TGTGCCAGCAGTGAATCTGGGAGGGGGTTAGAAAAACTGTTTTTT
TRBJ2-3 | . | 16 | TRBV5-1 | . | CASSHWGGRGTDTQYF | TGCGCCAGCAGCCACTGGGGAGGCCGGGGCACAGATACGCAGTATTTT
TRBJ2-3 | . | 18 | TRBV28 | . | CASSFLASSGGGTDTQYF | TGTGCCAGCAGTTTCTTAGCAAGTTCAGGGGGAGGAACAGATACGCAGTATTTT
TRBJ2-5 | . | 14 | TRBV5-1 | few | CASSSGMGSETQYF | TGCGCCAGCAGCTCCGGAATGGGGAGCGAGACCCAGTACTTC
TRBJ2-3 | TRBD2 | 17 | TRBV11-2 | . | CASSLRGLAGSTDTQYF | TGTGCCAGCAGCTTAAGGGGACTAGCGGGAAGCACAGATACGCAGTATTTT
TRBJ2-4 | . | 15 | TRBV11-2 | . | CASSHIEGPKNIQYF | TGTGCCAGCAGCCACATTGAGGGCCCCAAAAACATTCAGTACTTC
TRBJ2-1 | . | 9 | TRBV20-1 | once | CSGGAEQFF | TGCAGTGGGGGAGCTGAGCAGTTCTTC
TRBJ2-5 | . | 16 | TRBV21-1 | . | CASSKVGGLARGTQYF | TGTGCCAGCAGCAAAGTAGGGGGACTTGCACGGGGGACCCAGTACTTC
TRBJ2-5 | TRBD2 | 16 | TRBV11-2 | . | CASSLGAGGWQETQYF | TGTGCCAGCAGCTTAGGAGCGGGAGGTTGGCAAGAGACCCAGTACTTC
TRBJ2-7 | . | 19 | TRBV27 | once | CASSPLWGGEGVRNYEQYF | TGTGCCAGCAGTCCCCTCTGGGGTGGGGAAGGGGTGAGAAATTACGAGCAGTACTTC
TRBJ2-7 | . | 13 | TRBV13 | . | CASSLGLSYEQYF | TGTGCCAGCAGCTTAGGTCTGAGCTACGAGCAGTACTTC
TRBJ1-1 | TRBD1 | 15 | TRBV7-2 | . | CASSLGGQGNTEAFF | TGTGCCAGCAGCTTAGGGGGACAGGGCAACACTGAAGCTTTCTTT
TRBJ1-2 | TRBD1 | 15 | TRBV27 | many | CASRGTGALNYGYTF | TGTGCCAGCAGAGGGACAGGGGCCCTTAACTATGGCTACACCTTC
TRBJ1-5 | . | 13 | TRBV5-6 | . | CASSFRENQPQHF | TGTGCCAGCAGCTTTCGGGAGAACCAGCCCCAGCATTTT
TRBJ2-7 | TRBD1 | 17 | TRBV28 | . | CASSPYFRDRGTLDQYF | TGTGCCAGCAGTCCCTATTTCCGGGACAGGGGAACCCTAGACCAGTACTTC
TRBJ2-7 | . | 13 | TRBV28 | . | CASSLGGATEQYF | TGTGCCAGCAGTTTAGGCGGGGCAACTGAGCAGTACTTC
TRBJ2-1 | TRBD2 | 15 | TRBV6-5 | . | CASSPLAGGHNEQFF | TGTGCCAGCAGTCCTTTGGCGGGAGGCCACAATGAGCAGTTCTTC
TRBJ2-3 | . | 15 | TRBV29-1 | . | CSVPTLGGGTDTQYF | TGCAGCGTTCCCACCTTAGGGGGAGGCACAGATACGCAGTATTTT
TRBJ2-1 | . | 15 | TRBV5-1 | . | CASSLVQGAYNEQFF | TGCGCCAGCAGCTTGGTACAGGGCGCCTACAATGAGCAGTTCTTC
TRBJ1-4 | . | 16 | TRBV5-1 | . | CASSGGQGQKGEKLFF | TGCGCCAGCAGCGGAGGTCAAGGACAGAAGGGAGAAAAACTGTTTTTT
TRBJ1-1 | . | 14 | TRBV6-5 | . | CASSYQALSPEAFF | TGTGCCAGTAGTTACCAGGCCCTCAGCCCTGAAGCTTTCTTT
TRBJ1-5 | . | 16 | TRBV4-1 | . | CASSQDGGVNNQPQHF | TGCGCCAGCAGCCAAGACGGAGGGGTTAACAATCAGCCCCAGCATTTT
TRBJ2-5 | . | 13 | TRBV10-2 | . | CASSGQPQETQYF | TGCGCCAGCAGTGGCCAGCCCCAAGAGACCCAGTACTTC
TRBJ2-2 | . | 18 | TRBV7-9 | . | CASSLVEVAAHLTGELFF | TGTGCCAGCAGCTTAGTGGAGGTGGCGGCACACCTCACCGGGGAGCTGTTTTTT
TRBJ2-1 | TRBD2 | 17 | TRBV28 | . | CASSSPLAGGFYNEQFF | TGTGCCAGCAGTTCGCCACTAGCGGGGGGCTTTTACAATGAGCAGTTCTTC
TRBJ2-1 | TRBD1 | 16 | TRBV29-1 | . | CSVGNPGQVLYNEQFF | TGCAGCGTCGGAAATCCCGGACAGGTACTCTACAATGAGCAGTTCTTC
TRBJ2-7 | TRBD2 | 16 | TRBV19 | . | CASRALAGGDSYEQYF | TGTGCCAGTAGAGCACTAGCGGGAGGTGACTCCTACGAGCAGTACTTC
TRBJ2-7 | . | 15 | TRBV5-5 | . | CASSLYGTDSYEQYF | TGTGCCAGCAGCTTGTACGGGACTGACTCCTACGAGCAGTACTTC
TRBJ2-7 | . | 13 | TRBV7-6 | . | CASSFAGSYEQYF | TGTGCCAGCAGCTTCGCAGGCTCCTACGAGCAGTACTTC
TRBJ2-2 | . | 12 | TRBV5-4 | . | CASKGSSGELFF | TGTGCCAGCAAGGGGTCCTCCGGGGAGCTGTTTTTT
TRBJ1-4 | TRBD1 | 15 | TRBV6-1 | . | CASSRWGTGNEKLFF | TGTGCCAGCAGCCGTTGGGGGACAGGAAATGAAAAACTGTTTTTT